These 28 T cell receptor beta chains were all obtained from the same sample, sequenced in a study of vaccination effects on CD4 cells after COVID-19. Repertoires were generated with immunoSEQ multiplex PCR, while TCRdb's copy carries only in-frame clones and drops some. The sample records some 30,000 clones, 80% to 85% being singletons. Before sequencing took place, the ViraFEST assay used viral peptide pools to expand antigen-specific CD4+ T cells. Upon completion of about ten days in culture, CD4+ T cells were isolated. Participants each got two BNT162b2 or mRNA-1273 vaccine doses. The antigens for these receptors are not known. The source was CD4+ T cells from PBMCs cultured with SARS-CoV-2 spike peptides, collected after COVID-19 vaccination. These receptors were obtained from a human donor who received a COVID-19 vaccine. Some clones in this sample may be carry-over from other donors' samples.

This clone came up a few times. The chain combines TRBV4-2 with TRBJ1-1; D gene unclear. This CDR3 contains 16 residues. The V end lost 0 bases, the J end lost 1 base, and 12 bases lay between the germline ends. CDR1 and CDR2 (germline): LGHNA, YNFKEQ. The CDR3 sequence is CASSQDLVFGNTEAFF. The CDR3, as DNA: TGTGCCAGCAGCCAAGATTTGGTCTTTGGGAACACTGAAGCTTTCTTT.

The chain has TRBV24-1 and TRBJ1-2; 11 bases map to TRBD1. Trimming cost V 3 bases and J 8 bases; bases outside gene matches: 4. Germline V lookup: CDR1 KGHDR, CDR2 SFDVKD. The CDR3 loop spans 14 amino acids. The CDR3 is CATSDGDRGVGYTF. CDR3 nucleotides: TGTGCCACCAGTGATGGGGACAGGGGGGTCGGCTACACCTTC.

V usage is TRBV10-3 and J usage is TRBJ2-6; 7 bases agree with TRBD1. Looked up from germline, CDR1 is ENHRY and CDR2 is SYGVKD. The V gene end was trimmed by 11 bases and the J gene end by 2 bases; junction bases not matched to a gene: 3. The CDR3 has 13 amino acids. The CDR3 is CAAQGAGANVLTF. The CDR3 DNA is TGTGCCGCCCAGGGGGCTGGGGCCAACGTCCTGACTTTC.

This rearrangement joins TRBV6-5 to TRBJ2-2; D remains unclear. Germline V gene data show CDR1 as MNHEY and CDR2 as SVGAGI. V lost 5 bases, J lost 3 bases, and 10 bases lay in between. This CDR3 is 14 amino acids long. CDR3 nucleotide sequence: TGTGCCAGCAGTCGGGCAGACTACACCGGGGAGCTGTTTTTT. As protein: CASSRADYTGELFF.

This clone has a handful of counts. Other nucleotide sequences from this sample produce the same CDR3. The chain has TRBV6-5 and TRBJ1-6, with TRBD1 matching over 7 bases. Trimming took 1 base from V and 7 from J; bases not matched to a gene: 4. Germline CDR1 and CDR2: MNHEY and SVGAGI. The CDR3 sequence is 15 residues long. Written as DNA, the CDR3 is TGTGCCAGCAGTTACTTATCACAGGGGAATTCACCCCTCCACTTT. It specifies CASSYLSQGNSPLHF.

The chain employs TRBV27 and TRBJ2-7; a possible D gene is TRBD2 (6 bases). The CDR3 is 14 amino acids. Germline V gives CDR1 MNHEY, CDR2 SMNVEV (reference sequence). Trimming stripped 6 bases from V and 2 bases from J, with 14 bases between. CDR3 coding DNA: TGTGCCAGCAGGGAGGGCGCCGGCGCCTACGAGCAGTACGTC. Translating gives CASREGAGAYEQYV.

The chain joins TRBV5-5 to TRBJ1-4; no clear D gene. CDR3 length: 13 residues. Germline CDR1 and CDR2: SGHKS and YYEKEE (reference sequence). V shed 3 bases and J shed 8 bases, with 11 bases lying between them. CDR3 bases: TGTGCCAGCAGCTGGGGTCCCTTCGAAAAACTGTTTTTT. Amino acid sequence: CASSWGPFEKLFF.

The chain employs TRBV15 and TRBJ2-1, with 12 bases identical to TRBD2. The CDR3 has 18 residues. Trimming at V came to 0 bases and at J to 0 bases, leaving 3 bases not matched to a gene. CDR1 is LNHNV, CDR2 YYDKDF, per germline (reference sequence). As DNA, the CDR3 is TGTGCCACCAGCAGAGAACCTAGCGGGGGGGTCTCCTACAATGAGCAGTTCTTC. Its translation: CATSREPSGGVSYNEQFF.

The gene calls are TRBV6-5 and TRBJ2-5, with D possibly being TRBD1 (6 bases). CDR3 length: 13 amino acids. CDR1 is MNHEY, CDR2 SVGAGI, per germline. Trimming shortened V by 6 bases and J by 4 bases, and 12 bases separated the two germline ends. CDR3 protein: CASRGTGLETQYF. CDR3 nucleotide sequence: TGTGCCAGCAGGGGCACAGGGTTAGAGACCCAGTACTTC.

Details on this clone: The same CDR3 is also encoded by other DNA sequences in this sample. V is TRBV4-3 and J is TRBJ1-5; tentatively, D is TRBD1 (5 bases). The CDR3 length is 13 residues. V lost 0 bases and J 7 bases, leaving 7 bases between the germline ends. Per germline, CDR1 LGHNA and CDR2 YSLEER. The DNA for the CDR3 is TGCGCCAGCAGCCAAGATCGGGGGCAGCCCCAGCATTTT. Protein sequence: CASSQDRGQPQHF.

The chain combines TRBV5-1 with TRBJ2-2, with 7 nucleotides matching TRBD2. The V gene's germline CDR1 is SGHRS and CDR2 YFSETQ. J gave up 2 bases and V 3 bases, and 10 bases lay outside the gene matches. This CDR3 is 17 amino acids long. CDR3 nucleotide sequence: TGCGCCAGCAGCTGGGAGGGGCCCGGAGCCAACACCGGGGAGCTGTTTTTT. Its protein product is CASSWEGPGANTGELFF.

In its sample, this clone was seen once. This chain uses TRBV5-1 with TRBJ2-5, with D uncertain. Germline CDR1 is SGHRS and CDR2 is YFSETQ. Trimming shortened V by 3 bases and J by 2 bases, and 11 bases separated the two germline ends. CDR3 length: 14 residues. The CDR3: CASSSSDTQETQYF. The CDR3 DNA reads as TGCGCCAGCAGCTCGAGCGACACGCAAGAGACCCAGTACTTC.

This clone showed up just once. The rearrangement joins TRBV30 to TRBJ2-1, with D unresolved. Germline V gene data show CDR1 as GTSNPN and CDR2 as SVGIG (reference sequence). This CDR3 has 12 residues. The ends were cut back, 3 bases at V and 5 bases at J, with 8 bases in the middle. In DNA form, the CDR3 reads TGTGCCTGGAGGTTAGGAGACAATGAGCAGTTCTTC. Residues: CAWRLGDNEQFF.

This sequence joins TRBV5-4 and TRBJ2-3; 10 nucleotides match TRBD2. CDR1 and CDR2 (germline): SGHNT, YYREEE (reference sequence). The CDR3 runs 16 residues. The junction had 5 bases not matched to a gene; V was cut back by 3 bases and J by 1 base. The CDR3 sequence: CASSYPLAGGTDTQYF. The CDR3 nucleotides are TGTGCCAGCAGCTACCCGCTAGCGGGGGGCACAGATACGCAGTATTTT.

The J gene is TRBJ1-4, the V gene TRBV30; D not resolved. From germline, CDR1 is GTSNPN and CDR2 SVGIG (reference sequence). The CDR3 sequence is 14 residues long. V dropped 2 bases and J dropped 8 bases, with 15 bases sitting between them. CDR3 region: CAWSYTPQAEKLFF. The CDR3 DNA reads TGTGCCTGGAGTTATACGCCCCAAGCCGAAAAACTGTTTTTT. Based on the CDR3 plus reference TRBV30 and TRBJ1-4, the full variable domain is SQTIHQWPATLVQPVGSPLSLECTVEGTSNPNLYWYRQAAGRGLQLLFYSVGIGQISSEVPQNLSASRPQDRQFILSSKKLLLSDSGFYLCAWSYTPQAEKLFFGSGTQLSVL.

The CDR3 coding sequence is TGTGCCAGCAGCTATGGCAGTAACACTGAAGCTTTCTTT. This codes for CASSYGSNTEAFF. The V call is TRBV7-3, the J call TRBJ1-1, with D unresolved. The length of the CDR3 is 13 residues. Germline CDR1 SGHTA, CDR2 FQGTGA. Trimming pared 4 bases from V and 2 bases from J, leaving 8 bases between.

The chain has TRBV15 and TRBJ2-1, with 8 bases fitting TRBD2. CDR3 length: 15 amino acids. The J segment lost 10 bases and the V segment lost 1 base, leaving 9 bases of the junction unmatched. Per the germline V gene, CDR1 is LNHNV and CDR2 is YYDKDF (reference sequence). CDR3 sequence: CATSRVTGGAGEQFF. The CDR3, as DNA: TGTGCCACCAGCAGAGTAACCGGGGGGGCTGGGGAGCAGTTCTTC. Filled out from reference TRBV15 and TRBJ2-1, the complete variable domain reads DAMVIQNPRYQVTQFGKPVTLSCSQTLNHNVMYWYQQKSSQAPKLLFHYYDKDFNNEADTPDNFQSRRPNTSFCFLDIRSPGLGDTAMYLCATSRVTGGAGEQFFGPGTRLTVL.

This clone has just a few counts. The gene calls are TRBV19 and TRBJ1-5; D is perhaps TRBD1 (6 bases). There are 15 residues in the CDR3. The V and J ends lost 6 bases and 2 bases respectively, with 14 bases between them. Germline CDR1 and CDR2: LNHDA and SQIVND (reference sequence). The CDR3 here is CASSPDSRGNQPQHF. In DNA form, the CDR3 reads TGTGCCAGTAGCCCGGACAGTCGGGGCAATCAGCCCCAGCATTTT.

This clone was counted only a few times. The chain is built from TRBV19 and TRBJ2-2; D remains unclear. Trimming left V 7 bases short and J 5 bases short, with 20 bases between. Per germline, CDR1 LNHDA and CDR2 SQIVND (reference sequence). The CDR3 is 16 residues long. CDR3 sequence (DNA): TGTGCCAGTACCTCGTATAGGCTAGGACGGACCGGGGAGCTGTTTTTT. Protein product: CASTSYRLGRTGELFF.

The V call is TRBV28, the J call TRBJ2-2, with TRBD2 matching over 11 bases. Trimming removed 5 bases from V and 5 bases from J; junction bases left unmatched: 7. This CDR3 has 16 amino acids. In germline, CDR1 is MDHEN, CDR2 SYDVKM. Written as DNA, the CDR3 is TGTGCCAGCAGTCCCAGACTAGCGGGGAAAACCGGGGAGCTGTTTTTT. Its protein product is CASSPRLAGKTGELFF.

The genes are TRBV19 and TRBJ1-4; 9 positions match TRBD1. Germline CDR1 and CDR2: LNHDA and SQIVND (reference sequence). The CDR3 has 14 amino acids. Trimming cost V 6 bases and J 9 bases; bases outside gene matches: 8. Here the CDR3 reads CASSHGTGFKKLFF. The CDR3 DNA reads as TGTGCCAGTAGCCACGGGACAGGGTTTAAAAAACTGTTTTTT.

Turning to this clone: Since a much larger clone is just one base distant, this may be a read error. The J gene is TRBJ2-5, the V gene TRBV25-1; tentatively, D is TRBD2 (5 bases). V was cut by 4 bases and J by 2 bases, with 11 bases left in between. This CDR3 is 14 amino acids long. Germline CDR1 is MGHDK and CDR2 is SYGVNS. Written as DNA, the CDR3 is TGTGCCAGCAGTGTACAGCGGAGGCAAGAGACCCAGTACTTC. The encoded protein is CASSVQRRQETQYF.

This clone was seen a single time. This CDR3 reads CASSSGQNYGYTF. CDR3 in DNA: TGTGCCAGCAGCTCGGGACAGAACTATGGCTACACCTTC. The gene calls are TRBV5-8 and TRBJ1-2, with 7 bases matching TRBD1. Germline V gene lookup returns CDR1 SGHTS and CDR2 YDEGEE. The CDR3 spans 13 residues. The trim removed 3 bases at V and 2 bases at J, leaving 1 base unmatched.

The chain combines TRBV18 with TRBJ2-1; D unclear. Between the trimmed V and J ends, which lost 5 bases and 6 bases, there was a span of 14 bases. This CDR3 spans 14 amino acids. Germline V gene sequence: CDR1 KGHSH, CDR2 LQKENI. The CDR3 here is CASSGPNLSNEQFF. CDR3 sequence (DNA): TGTGCCAGCTCAGGCCCTAACTTGAGCAATGAGCAGTTCTTC.

This clone is a singleton in its sample. The gene calls are TRBV20-1 and TRBJ1-1; TRBD1 matches at 7 bases. This CDR3 comprises 10 residues. Germline CDR1 reads DFQATT; CDR2 reads SNEGSKA (reference sequence). The V segment lost 1 base and the J segment 10 bases; nucleotides outside the gene matches: 0. The chain's CDR3 is CSARGTGAFF. In nucleotides, the CDR3 is TGCAGTGCTAGAGGGACAGGAGCTTTCTTT.

CDR3 DNA sequence: TGTGCCAGCAGTGAAAGCGGGGCCTACTCCTACGAGCAGTACGTC. It specifies CASSESGAYSYEQYV. The chain uses TRBV28 and TRBJ2-7; TRBD2 aligns across 7 bases. Germline CDR1 reads MDHEN; CDR2 reads SYDVKM. The CDR3 sequence is 15 residues long. The J segment lost 0 bases and the V segment lost 5 bases, leaving 7 bases of the junction unmatched.

This rearrangement joins TRBV6-2 or TRBV6-3 to TRBJ1-1; possible D gene TRBD1, 5 bases. CDR1 MNHEY and CDR2 SVGEGT come from the germline V gene. Trimming took off 2 bases at V and 3 bases at J, with 7 bases between the two ends. This CDR3 contains 13 residues. CDR3 amino acids: CASSYGGDTEAFF. In nucleotides, the CDR3 is TGTGCCAGCAGTTACGGGGGGGACACTGAAGCTTTCTTT.

V gene TRBV18 combines with J gene TRBJ2-7, with D possibly TRBD1 on 6 matching bases. Per germline, CDR1 KGHSH and CDR2 LQKENI. The CDR3 is made up of 14 amino acids. Trimming took off 1 base at V and 6 bases at J, with 13 bases between the two ends. The CDR3, as DNA: TGTGCCAGCTCACCACAGGACAGTGGGGGCGAGCAGTACGTC. Translating gives CASSPQDSGGEQYV.